The next 21 T cell receptor beta chains were all read from a single sample in a study of blood T cell repertoires in COVID-19. Produced via immunoSEQ multiplex PCR; TCRdb's table is partial and in-frame only. The table has roughly 160,000 clones, approximately 88% seen once; the top ten hold roughly 2.9%. Sequenced: peripheral blood. The source of these receptors is a woman in her sixties or seventies with acute or convalescent COVID-19.

The chain recombines TRBV5-8 with TRBJ1-5; D call uncertain. Germline CDR1 SGHTS, CDR2 YDEGEE. Trimming took 3 bases from V and 4 from J, leaving 11 bases between them. The CDR3 length is 14 residues. DNA for the CDR3: TGTGCCAGCAGCTCCTGGACGGGGAATCAGCCCCAGCATTTT. Encoded protein: CASSSWTGNQPQHF.

The chain recombines TRBV7-2 with TRBJ2-4; 10 bases match TRBD1. CDR3 length: 16 amino acids. CDR1 is SGHTA and CDR2 is FQGNSA in the germline V gene. The ends lost 1 base at V and 1 base at J; junction bases unmatched: 1. For the CDR3, the DNA is TGTGCCAGCAGCTTAGGACAGGGGGCTGCCAAAAACATTCAGTACTTC. Its protein is CASSLGQGAAKNIQYF.

This chain connects TRBV6-5 to TRBJ2-1, with a weak D call TRBD2 (6 bases). V gave up 6 bases and J gave up 9 bases, with 9 bases separating them. Germline V CDR1 and CDR2: MNHEY, SVGAGI. This CDR3 has 11 amino acids. CDR3 coding DNA: TGTGCCAGCAGCCACGGGGGTGAGCAGTTCTTC. This sequence encodes CASSHGGEQFF.

The chain carries TRBV7-9 and TRBJ1-2, with 7 positions matching TRBD1. The CDR3 has 14 residues. V gave up 3 bases and J gave up 5 bases; unmatched junction bases: 6. Germline CDR1 is SEHNR and CDR2 is FQNEAQ (reference sequence). The CDR3 sequence is CASSFTQGRYGYTF. CDR3 coding DNA: TGTGCCAGCAGCTTTACACAGGGGCGGTATGGCTACACCTTC.

The rearrangement uses TRBV7-6 and TRBJ1-1; TRBD1 is a possible D gene (5 bases). This CDR3 comprises 11 residues. The V and J ends lost 6 bases and 7 bases respectively, with 9 bases between them. In germline, CDR1 is SGHVS, CDR2 FNYEAQ. The CDR3 DNA is TGTGCCAGCAGATGGGGCGGTGAAGCTTTCTTT. Translated, it gives CASRWGGEAFF.

This clone was detected a few times. This chain links TRBV5-4 with TRBJ2-5; D is possibly TRBD2 (5 bases). Germline V gene sequence: CDR1 SGHNT, CDR2 YYREEE (reference sequence). Trimming removed 4 bases at V and 5 bases at J, with 12 bases between. This CDR3 spans 13 amino acids. CDR3 sequence: CASSRDMEETQYF. CDR3 DNA sequence: TGTGCCAGCAGCCGGGATATGGAGGAGACCCAGTACTTC.

The genes are TRBV18 and TRBJ2-7, with 7 bases identical to TRBD1. The CDR3 runs 16 residues. Germline CDR1 and CDR2: KGHSH and LQKENI. The V and J ends lost 3 bases and 3 bases, in that order; junction bases with no gene match: 11. The CDR3 loop is CASSPTGDGPIYEQYF. DNA of the CDR3: TGTGCCAGCTCACCTACAGGGGATGGTCCTATCTACGAGCAGTACTTC.

This clone was counted between two and nine times. The chain uses TRBV10-3 and TRBJ1-6; 8 bases match TRBD1. V lost 4 bases to trimming and J lost 9 bases; unmatched junction nucleotides: 5. Germline V CDR1 and CDR2: ENHRY, SYGVKD. CDR3 size: 14 residues. CDR3 sequence reads: CAISGGQGTSPLHF. The CDR3 DNA is TGTGCCATCAGTGGTGGACAGGGAACTTCACCCCTCCACTTT.

CDR3 bases: TGCGCCAGCAGTGACAGGGGTTTGACTGAAGCTTTCTTT. This encodes CASSDRGLTEAFF. V gene TRBV5-1 combines with J gene TRBJ1-1; 8 positions agree with TRBD1. This CDR3 has 13 amino acids. CDR1 is SGHRS and CDR2 is YFSETQ in the germline V gene. J was trimmed by 5 bases and V by 5 bases; bases with no gene match: 5. Based on the CDR3 plus reference TRBV5-1 and TRBJ1-1, the full variable domain is KAGVTQTPRYLIKTRGQQVTLSCSPISGHRSVSWYQQTPGQGLQFLFEYFSETQRNKGNFPGRFSGRQFSNSRSEMNVSTLELGDSALYLCASSDRGLTEAFFGQGTRLTVV.

This clone was seen just once. The chain recombines TRBV28 with TRBJ2-3; D is possibly TRBD2 (6 bases). The length of the CDR3 is 14 residues. Germline V gives CDR1 MDHEN, CDR2 SYDVKM. The germline V and J ends were trimmed by 3 bases and 5 bases, with 12 bases remaining between them. CDR3 in amino acids: CASSLTSGVDTQYF. The CDR3 nucleotides are TGTGCCAGCAGTTTGACTAGTGGGGTAGATACGCAGTATTTT. Complete variable domain (other parts from reference TRBV28 and TRBJ2-3): DVKVTQSSRYLVKRTGEKVFLECVQDMDHENMFWYRQDPGLGLRLIYFSYDVKMKEKGDIPEGYSVSREKKERFSLILESASTNQTSMYLCASSLTSGVDTQYFGPGTRLTVL.

The chain joins TRBV4-2 to TRBJ1-2; a weak D match, TRBD1 (5 bases). Trimming left V 4 bases short and J 6 bases short, with 15 bases between. The CDR3 consists of 14 residues. Germline CDR1 is LGHNA and CDR2 is YNFKEQ. As DNA, the CDR3 is TGTGCCAGCAGCCTCGGGGAGGGGTACGATGGCTACACCTTC. It yields the protein CASSLGEGYDGYTF.

The V call is TRBV6-5, the J call TRBJ1-2; 7 nucleotides agree with TRBD1. The J segment lost 4 bases and the V segment lost 10 bases, leaving 9 bases of the junction unmatched. CDR3 length: 13 residues. From germline, CDR1 is MNHEY and CDR2 SVGAGI. The CDR3 loop is CAIKRRGPYGYTF. Written as DNA, the CDR3 is TGTGCCATAAAAAGAAGGGGGCCCTATGGCTACACCTTC.

This clone is a singleton in its sample. The rearrangement links TRBV7-9 to TRBJ1-5; D gene ambiguous. The V and J ends lost 5 bases and 0 bases respectively, with 17 bases between them. The CDR3 sequence is 17 residues long. CDR1 is SEHNR, CDR2 FQNEAQ, per germline (reference sequence). Here the CDR3 reads CASSLGDLSVSNQPQHF. DNA of the CDR3: TGTGCCAGCAGCCTTGGTGACTTGTCCGTTAGCAATCAGCCCCAGCATTTT.

The chain uses TRBV7-9 and TRBJ1-2; D gene unclear. There are 12 residues in the CDR3. Looked up from germline, CDR1 is SEHNR and CDR2 is FQNEAQ (reference sequence). The germline V and J ends were trimmed by 4 bases and 7 bases, with 10 bases remaining between them. CDR3 DNA: TGTGCCAGCAGCTCCGGGATCACTGGCTACACCTTC. As protein: CASSSGITGYTF.

The chain joins TRBV14 to TRBJ1-4; 9 bases are shared with TRBD1. This CDR3 is built from 15 residues. Germline V gene data show CDR1 as SGHDN and CDR2 as FVKESK. The V segment lost 4 bases and the J segment 5 bases; nucleotides outside the gene matches: 5. Here the CDR3 reads CASSLPTGGNEKLFF. In DNA form, the CDR3 reads TGTGCCAGCAGCCTCCCGACAGGGGGAAATGAAAAACTGTTTTTT.

CDR3 amino acids: CATMRFGAGYTF. The CDR3, as DNA: TGTGCCACCATGAGGTTTGGCGCCGGCTACACCTTC. The rearrangement joins TRBV19 to TRBJ1-2; no reliable D call. Trimming cost V 10 bases and J 8 bases, with 17 bases left between them. There are 12 residues in the CDR3. In germline, CDR1 is LNHDA, CDR2 SQIVND (reference sequence).

This chain uses TRBV7-3 with TRBJ1-1; 9 bases align to TRBD1. The CDR3 is made up of 14 amino acids. J was trimmed by 1 base and V by 4 bases; bases with no gene match: 1. Germline assignment: CDR1 SGHTA and CDR2 FQGTGA. The CDR3 sequence: CASSSQGANTEAFF. CDR3 in DNA: TGTGCCAGCAGCTCACAGGGGGCGAACACTGAAGCTTTCTTT. The whole variable domain, remainder taken from reference TRBV7-3 and TRBJ1-1, is GAGVSQTPSNKVTEKGKYVELRCDPISGHTALYWYRQSLGQGPEFLIYFQGTGAADDSGLPNDRFFAVRPEGSVSTLKIQRTERGDSAVYLCASSSQGANTEAFFGQGTRLTVV.

The rearrangement uses TRBV4-1 and TRBJ2-3, with D perhaps matching TRBD2 (6 bases). Germline-derived CDR1 and CDR2 are MGHRA and YSYEKL. V lost 1 base to trimming and J lost 3 bases, with 14 bases between them. This CDR3 spans 16 amino acids. The CDR3 DNA is TGCGCCAGCAGCCAAGGACAACTAGCTAGTACAGATACGCAGTATTTT. It translates to CASSQGQLASTDTQYF.

This clone was recorded once. The chain combines TRBV5-4 with TRBJ2-5, with 7 positions matching TRBD1. CDR3 length: 15 residues. J was trimmed by 3 bases and V by 9 bases; bases with no gene match: 14. Germline V gene data show CDR1 as SGHNT and CDR2 as YYREEE (reference sequence). For the CDR3, the DNA is TGTGCCACCAGAATCAAGGGGGCGGGTGAAGAGACCCAGTACTTC. This sequence encodes CATRIKGAGEETQYF.

The rearrangement links TRBV16 to TRBJ1-2, with 8 nucleotides matching TRBD1. In germline, CDR1 is KGHSY, CDR2 FQNENV. CDR3 length: 16 amino acids. V was pared by 2 bases and J by 4 bases, with 9 bases of the junction left unmatched. The CDR3, as DNA: TGTGCCAGCAGCCAAGCTCCGGGACAGGATTTCTATGGCTACACCTTC. This sequence encodes CASSQAPGQDFYGYTF.

J is TRBJ1-2 and V is TRBV7-2; 8 nucleotides align to TRBD1. V dropped 4 bases and J dropped 6; count of bases not matched to a gene: 10. The germline gives CDR1 SGHTA, CDR2 FQGNSA. The CDR3 length is 15 residues. The CDR3 here is CASSSRGQGANGYTF. CDR3 nucleotides: TGTGCCAGCAGCTCGCGTGGGCAGGGGGCGAATGGCTACACCTTC.